The T cell receptor beta chain described here comes from a study of blood T cell repertoires in COVID-19. Germline CDR1 reads SGHTA; CDR2 reads FQGNSA. The junction had 12 bases not matched to a gene; V was cut back by 5 bases and J by 5 bases. There are 16 residues in the CDR3. Recruits, aged roughly 18 to 100 years, lived in 24 US areas. Profiled with immunoSEQ multiplex PCR; TCRdb holds only in-frame clones, not every one. The sample has around 250,000 clones; roughly 80% are singletons. The TCR originated in a man under 40 with acute COVID-19. Material: PBMCs or T cells enriched from blood (not recorded which). The chain joins TRBV7-2 to TRBJ2-5, with TRBD1 matching over 9 bases. The CDR3 DNA reads as TGTGCCAGCAGCCGTACAAGGACAGGGGTTAGGGAGACCCAGTACTTC. It translates to CASSRTRTGVRETQYF.